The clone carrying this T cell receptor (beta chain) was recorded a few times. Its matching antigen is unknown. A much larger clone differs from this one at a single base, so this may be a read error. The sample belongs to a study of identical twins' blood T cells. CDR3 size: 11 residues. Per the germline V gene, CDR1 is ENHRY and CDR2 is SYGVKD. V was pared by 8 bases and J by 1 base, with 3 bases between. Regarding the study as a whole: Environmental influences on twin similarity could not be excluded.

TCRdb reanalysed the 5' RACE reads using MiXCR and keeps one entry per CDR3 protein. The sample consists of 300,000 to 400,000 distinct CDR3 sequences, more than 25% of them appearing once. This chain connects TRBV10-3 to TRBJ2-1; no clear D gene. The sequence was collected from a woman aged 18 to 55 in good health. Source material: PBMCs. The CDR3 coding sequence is TGTGCCATCGGTTCCTACAATGAGCAGTTCTTC. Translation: CAIGSYNEQFF.